Sequencing of this TCR beta chain was carried out in a study of blood T cell repertoires in COVID-19 (dated by TCRdb to 2020 to 2022). For the study in its entirety: Samples covering the acute and convalescent phases of COVID-19 were provided by collaborators in the United States, Italy and Spain. The material from the prospective study consisted of cDNA or gDNA derived from T cells, B-cell-depleted T cells, or PBMCs. The dataset comprised deeply sampled blood TCRbeta repertoires from subjects exposed to, actively infected with, or recovered from COVID-19. A freely available public database, intended as a resource for researchers studying the immune response to SARS-CoV-2, is where the repertoires were released. The samples were drawn from the first 160 participants of the ongoing ImmuneRACE study and from 1,254 subjects provided by 6 global collaborators. A de-identified subject ID, COVID-19 status, age in years and sex were almost always included in the sample metadata. HLA class I and class II types, where available, came from metadata supplied by the sample provider rather than from assay-based typing.

At the junction V is shortened by 5 bases and J by 5 bases, with 16 bases in between. CDR1 and CDR2 (SGHTA, FQGNSA) derive from the germline V gene. The CDR3 sequence holds 14 residues, the cysteine and phenylalanine included. The sequence is cut down to CDR3 DNA, 42 bases in frame from base 1. On the study overall, not on this receptor specifically: Clinical and demographic metadata were provided uncurated, with the amount varying by source and participant.

TCRbeta CDR3 regions were amplified from genomic DNA using the immunoSEQ Assay, a bias-controlled multiplex PCR. Regarding the original processing steps: The number of nucleated cells in each sample was estimated from the amplification of reference gene primers within the assay. Sequence reads were collapsed and filtered to measure the absolute abundance of every unique TCRbeta CDR3 rearrangement. For each sample, productive Simpson clonality was calculated as the square root of Simpson's diversity index over productive rearrangements. This is the immuneACCESS table as TCRdb keeps it, with only in-frame sequences that have V and J called. A part of the clones is gone; compared with another copy, unresolved V genes explain less than half, and the rest is unexplained. V and J calls and clone size are as listed in that table; D and trimming were resolved from the DNA. The sample has 200,000 to 300,000 clones on record, roughly 85% of them singletons. 5.1% of the sample belongs to the ten largest clones.

In the case of this clone: It lacks a known antigen. Within one base of it there is no much larger clone, and no base qualities were kept.

At one collaborating source in Seattle, patients were enrolled during active infection and were followed longitudinally through the course of disease. The collaborating institutions used their own protocols to collect whole blood in K2EDTA tubes. For TCRbeta analysis, collaborators shipped samples as frozen whole blood, isolated PBMCs, or DNA extracted from either of those sample types. The source material was peripheral blood. The chain was built from TRBV7-2 and TRBJ2-7; possibly the D gene is TRBD2, per 5 matching bases. The origin of this receptor is a middle-aged man with COVID-19, enrolled during active disease. The CDR3 has the sequence CASSPRTRPNEQYF. In nucleotide form, the sequence is TGTGCCAGCAGCCCGCGGACTCGTCCGAACGAGCAGTACTTC.